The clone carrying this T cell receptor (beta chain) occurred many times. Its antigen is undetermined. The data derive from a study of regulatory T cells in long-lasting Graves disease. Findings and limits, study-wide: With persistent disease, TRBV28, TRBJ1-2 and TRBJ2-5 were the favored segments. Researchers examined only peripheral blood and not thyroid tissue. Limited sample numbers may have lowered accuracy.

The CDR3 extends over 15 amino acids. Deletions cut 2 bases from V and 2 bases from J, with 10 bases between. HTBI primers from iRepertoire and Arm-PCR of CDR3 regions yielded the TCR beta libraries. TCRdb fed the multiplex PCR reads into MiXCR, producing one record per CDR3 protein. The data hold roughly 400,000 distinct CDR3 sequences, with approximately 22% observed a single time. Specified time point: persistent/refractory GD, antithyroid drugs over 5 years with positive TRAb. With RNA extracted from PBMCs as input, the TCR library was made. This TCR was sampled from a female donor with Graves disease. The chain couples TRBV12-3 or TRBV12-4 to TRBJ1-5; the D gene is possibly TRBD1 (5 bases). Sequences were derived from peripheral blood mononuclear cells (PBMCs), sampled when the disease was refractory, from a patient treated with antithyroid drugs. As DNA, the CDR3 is TGTGCCAGCAGTTTATGGCAGGGAGGCAATCAGCCCCAGCATTTT. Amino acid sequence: CASSLWQGGNQPQHF.